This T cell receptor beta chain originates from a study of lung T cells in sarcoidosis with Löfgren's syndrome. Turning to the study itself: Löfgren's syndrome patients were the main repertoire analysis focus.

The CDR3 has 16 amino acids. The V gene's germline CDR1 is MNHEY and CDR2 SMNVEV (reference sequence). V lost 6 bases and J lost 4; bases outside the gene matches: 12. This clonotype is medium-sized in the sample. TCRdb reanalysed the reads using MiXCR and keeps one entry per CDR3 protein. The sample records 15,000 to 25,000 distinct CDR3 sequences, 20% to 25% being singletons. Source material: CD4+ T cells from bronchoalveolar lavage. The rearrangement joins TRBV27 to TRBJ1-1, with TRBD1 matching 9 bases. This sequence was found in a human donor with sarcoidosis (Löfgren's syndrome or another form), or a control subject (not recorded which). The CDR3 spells CASSPDHRGLGTEAFF. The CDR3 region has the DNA TGTGCCAGCAGCCCAGACCACAGGGGGCTCGGCACTGAAGCTTTCTTT.